This TCR beta chain was recovered during a study of blood T cell repertoires in COVID-19. Study at large: Samples representing acute and convalescent COVID-19 were sourced from the United States, Italy and Spain. T cells, B-cell-depleted T cells, or PBMCs supplied cDNA or gDNA.

In the authors' methods: Scientists estimated how many nucleated cells there were by amplifying reference gene primers. This table comes from immunoSEQ multiplex PCR, and its TCRdb copy is limited to in-frame clones, with some not included. The D gene and trimming were derived from the DNA, and the V and J assignments and clone size from that table. The sample carries around 95,000 clones, roughly 87% recorded once. CDR3 size: 14 residues. The V end lost 0 bases, the J end lost 6 bases, and 9 bases lay between the germline ends. Looked up from germline, CDR1 is MGHRA and CDR2 is YSYEKL. The chain has TRBV4-1 and TRBJ2-1, with D unresolved. The sequenced sample was peripheral blood. The receptor was isolated from a man under 40 in a cohort sampled during active COVID-19. The CDR3 DNA sequence: TGCGCCAGCAGCCAAGATAACCCCAGCAATGAGCAGTTCTTC. This sequence encodes CASSQDNPSNEQFF.